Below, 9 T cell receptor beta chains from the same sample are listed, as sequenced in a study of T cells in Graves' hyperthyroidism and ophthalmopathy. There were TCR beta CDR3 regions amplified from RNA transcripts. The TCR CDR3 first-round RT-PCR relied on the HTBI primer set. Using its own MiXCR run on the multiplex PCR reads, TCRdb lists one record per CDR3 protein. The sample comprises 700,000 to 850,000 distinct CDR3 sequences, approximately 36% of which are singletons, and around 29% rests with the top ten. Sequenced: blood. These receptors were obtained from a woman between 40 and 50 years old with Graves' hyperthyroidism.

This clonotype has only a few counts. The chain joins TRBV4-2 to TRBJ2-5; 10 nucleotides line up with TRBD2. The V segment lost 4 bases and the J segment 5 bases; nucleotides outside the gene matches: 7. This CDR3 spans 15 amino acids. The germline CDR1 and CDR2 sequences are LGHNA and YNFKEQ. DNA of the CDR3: TGTGCCAGCAGCCGAGGACTAGCGGCGGGGGAGACCCAGTACTTC. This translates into CASSRGLAAGETQYF.

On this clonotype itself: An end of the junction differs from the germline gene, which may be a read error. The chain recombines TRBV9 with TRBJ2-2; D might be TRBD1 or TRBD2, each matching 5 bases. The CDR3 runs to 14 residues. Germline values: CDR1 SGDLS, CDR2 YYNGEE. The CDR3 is CASSVGPGTAELFF. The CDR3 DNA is TGTGCCAGCAGCGTAGGGCCGGGGACCGCGGAGCTGTTTTTT. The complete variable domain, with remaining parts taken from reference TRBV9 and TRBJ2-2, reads DSGVTQTPKHLITATGQRVTLRCSPRSGDLSVYWYQQSLDQGLQFLIQYYNGEERAKGNILERFSAQQFPDLHSELNLSSLELGDSALYFCASSVGPGTAELFFGEGSRLTVL.

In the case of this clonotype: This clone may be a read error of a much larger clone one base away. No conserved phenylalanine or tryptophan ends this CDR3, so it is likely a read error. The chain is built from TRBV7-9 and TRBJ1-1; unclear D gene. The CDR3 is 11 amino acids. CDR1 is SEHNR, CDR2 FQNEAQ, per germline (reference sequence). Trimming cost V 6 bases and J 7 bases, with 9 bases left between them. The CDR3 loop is CASRIDNEAFL. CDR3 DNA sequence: TGTGCCAGCAGGATCGACAATGAAGCTTTCCTT.

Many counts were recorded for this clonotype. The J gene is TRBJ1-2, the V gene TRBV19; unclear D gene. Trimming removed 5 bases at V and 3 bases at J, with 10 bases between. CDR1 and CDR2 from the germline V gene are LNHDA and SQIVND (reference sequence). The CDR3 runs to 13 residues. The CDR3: CASSDTQYYGYTF. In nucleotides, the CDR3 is TGTGCCAGTAGTGACACCCAATACTATGGCTACACCTTC.

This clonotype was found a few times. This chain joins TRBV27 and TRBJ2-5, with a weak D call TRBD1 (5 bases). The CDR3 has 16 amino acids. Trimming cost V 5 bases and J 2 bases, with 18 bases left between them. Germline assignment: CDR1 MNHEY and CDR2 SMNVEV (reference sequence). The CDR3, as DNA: TGTGCCAGCAGTGCCCACAGACGGACAATACAAGAGACCCAGTACTTC. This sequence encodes CASSAHRRTIQETQYF.

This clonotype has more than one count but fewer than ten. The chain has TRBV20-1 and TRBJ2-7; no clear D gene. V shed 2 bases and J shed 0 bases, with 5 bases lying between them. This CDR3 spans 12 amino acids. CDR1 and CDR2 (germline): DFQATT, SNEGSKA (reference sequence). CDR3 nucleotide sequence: TGCAGTGCTAGACCAACCTCCTACGAGCAGTACTTC. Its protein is CSARPTSYEQYF.

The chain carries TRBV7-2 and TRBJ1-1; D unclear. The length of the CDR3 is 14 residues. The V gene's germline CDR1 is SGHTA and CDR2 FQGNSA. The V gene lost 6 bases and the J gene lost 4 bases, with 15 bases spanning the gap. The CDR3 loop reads CASSIEGLGTEAFF. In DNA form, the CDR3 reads TGTGCCAGCAGTATAGAGGGTTTAGGCACTGAAGCTTTCTTT.

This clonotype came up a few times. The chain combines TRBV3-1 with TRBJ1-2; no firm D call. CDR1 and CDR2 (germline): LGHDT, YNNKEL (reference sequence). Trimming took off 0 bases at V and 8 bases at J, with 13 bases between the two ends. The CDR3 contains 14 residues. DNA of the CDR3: TGTGCCAGCAGCCAAGAGGGATCTCCGAAAGGCTACACCTTC. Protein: CASSQEGSPKGYTF. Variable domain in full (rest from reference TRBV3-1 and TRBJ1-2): DTAVSQTPKYLVTQMGNDKSIKCEQNLGHDTMYWYKQDSKKFLKIMFSYNNKELIINETVPNRFSPKSPDKAHLNLHINSLELGDSAVYFCASSQEGSPKGYTFGSGTRLTVV.

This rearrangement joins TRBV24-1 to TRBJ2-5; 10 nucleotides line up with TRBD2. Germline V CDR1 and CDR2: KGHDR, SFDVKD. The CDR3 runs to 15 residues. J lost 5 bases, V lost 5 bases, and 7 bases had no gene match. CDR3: CATSASGSPRETQYF. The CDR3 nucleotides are TGTGCCACCAGTGCTAGCGGGAGTCCGAGGGAGACCCAGTACTTC.